This entry lists 18 T cell receptor beta chains sequenced from one sample in a study of OX40 agonist ivuxolimab in advanced cancers. TCRdb's table, derived via immunoSEQ multiplex PCR, lists solely in-frame clones and lacks some. This table holds about 40,000 clones, 80% to 90% found once. The sample was CD4+ or CD8+ T cells sorted from blood, taken in a trial of the OX40 agonist ivuxolimab. Source of these receptors: an adult with an advanced solid tumor such as melanoma, head and neck, liver or kidney cancer.

V is TRBV5-8 and J is TRBJ2-2; 7 bases fit TRBD1. The CDR3 extends over 15 amino acids. With 3 bases clipped from V and 4 bases from J, the junction kept 6 bases outside the gene matches. Germline values: CDR1 SGHTS, CDR2 YDEGEE. In nucleotides, the CDR3 is TGTGCCAGCAGCTACGGGACAGCTTTCACCGGGGAGCTGTTTTTT. Translation gives CASSYGTAFTGELFF.

The rearrangement links TRBV29-1 to TRBJ1-1; D may be TRBD1 (5 bases). The CDR3 sequence is 13 residues long. V was cut by 4 bases and J by 2 bases, with 11 bases left in between. Germline CDR1 reads SQVTM; CDR2 reads ANQGSEA. The CDR3 sequence is CSVGEGLNTEAFF. CDR3 coding DNA: TGCAGCGTTGGTGAGGGGCTCAACACTGAAGCTTTCTTT. The full variable domain, in which reference TRBV29-1 and TRBJ1-1 provide the parts outside the CDR3, is SAVISQKPSRDICQRGTSLTIQCQVDSQVTMMFWYRQQPGQSLTLIATANQGSEATYESGFVIDKFPISRPNLTFSTLTVSNMSPEDSSIYLCSVGEGLNTEAFFGQGTRLTVV.

Written as DNA, the CDR3 is TGTGCCAGCAGCTCAGACAGGGTGGGCACTGAAGCTTTCTTT. Its protein is CASSSDRVGTEAFF. V is TRBV11-2 and J is TRBJ1-1; 7 bases line up with TRBD1. J gave up 4 bases and V 4 bases, and 6 bases lay outside the gene matches. Germline lookup yields CDR1 SGHAT and CDR2 FQNNGV. The CDR3 runs 14 residues.

The gene calls are TRBV11-2 and TRBJ2-4; 10 bases match TRBD1. V dropped 4 bases and J dropped 0; count of bases not matched to a gene: 9. The CDR3 totals 18 residues. CDR1 is SGHAT, CDR2 FQNNGV, per germline. The CDR3, as DNA: TGTGCCAGCAGCTATCTTCCGGGACAGGGGATAGCCAAAAACATTCAGTACTTC. Translated: CASSYLPGQGIAKNIQYF.

The rearrangement joins TRBV25-1 to TRBJ2-2; no clear D. Germline values: CDR1 MGHDK, CDR2 SYGVNS. CDR3 length: 15 amino acids. Trimming took 1 base from V and 2 from J, leaving 8 bases between them. The CDR3 sequence: CASSEWEGNTGELFF. The CDR3 nucleotides are TGTGCCAGCAGTGAATGGGAAGGAAACACCGGGGAGCTGTTTTTT. Variable domain in full (rest from reference TRBV25-1 and TRBJ2-2): EADIYQTPRYLVIGTGKKITLECSQTMGHDKMYWYQQDPGMELHLIHYSYGVNSTEKGDLSSESTVSRIRTEHFPLTLESARPSHTSQYLCASSEWEGNTGELFFGEGSRLTVL.

Here the CDR3 DNA reads TGTGCCAGCAGCCCCCAGGGCGGTTACTATGGCTACACCTTC. Its translation is CASSPQGGYYGYTF. The rearrangement links TRBV11-1 to TRBJ1-2; tentative D call: TRBD1 (5 bases). This CDR3 contains 14 residues. Trimming left V 5 bases short and J 3 bases short, with 13 bases between. Germline V lookup: CDR1 SGHAT, CDR2 FQDESV (reference sequence).

This chain uses TRBV15 with TRBJ2-5; D remains ambiguous. The length of the CDR3 is 15 residues. The V gene's germline CDR1 is LNHNV and CDR2 YYDKDF (reference sequence). V was clipped by 0 bases and J by 0 bases, with 8 bases between them. Here the CDR3 DNA reads TGTGCCACCAGCAGAGATAAACAGTACCAAGAGACCCAGTACTTC. Translated, it gives CATSRDKQYQETQYF.

This rearrangement joins TRBV6-1 to TRBJ1-2; no reliable D call. The CDR3 runs to 11 residues. The V gene's germline CDR1 is MNHNS and CDR2 SASEGT. Trimming removed 3 bases from V and 6 bases from J, with 5 bases in between. The CDR3: CASSDQDGYTF. The DNA for the CDR3 is TGTGCCAGCAGTGACCAGGATGGCTACACCTTC.

This chain links TRBV7-2 with TRBJ2-1, with 10 bases aligning to TRBD2. V was pared by 3 bases and J by 3 bases, with 2 bases of the junction left unmatched. Germline-derived CDR1 and CDR2 are SGHTA and FQGNSA. The CDR3 extends over 15 amino acids. The CDR3 DNA sequence: TGTGCCAGCAGCTTCCTAGCGGGAGTCTACAATGAGCAGTTCTTC. This codes for CASSFLAGVYNEQFF.

The chain uses TRBV5-4 and TRBJ2-1, with D perhaps TRBD1 (6 bases). Germline V gene data show CDR1 as SGHNT and CDR2 as YYREEE (reference sequence). The CDR3 has 15 amino acids. The V and J ends lost 5 bases and 2 bases respectively, with 14 bases between them. CDR3 in amino acids: CASRERGGPYNEQFF. CDR3 DNA: TGTGCCAGCAGGGAGAGAGGGGGTCCCTACAATGAGCAGTTCTTC.

This CDR3 reads CASSLVLGGELFF. The CDR3 coding sequence is TGTGCCAGCAGCTTAGTTTTGGGCGGGGAGCTGTTTTTT. The rearrangement joins TRBV11-3 to TRBJ2-2, with D unclear. Looked up from germline, CDR1 is SGHNT and CDR2 is YENEEA. V lost 1 base and J lost 7, with 7 bases in between. The CDR3 extends over 13 amino acids. The full variable domain, in which reference TRBV11-3 and TRBJ2-2 provide the parts outside the CDR3, is EAGVVQSPRYKIIEKKQPVAFWCNPISGHNTLYWYLQNLGQGPELLIRYENEEAVDDSQLPKDRFSAERLKGVDSTLKIQPAELGDSAVYLCASSLVLGGELFFGEGSRLTVL.

The V call is TRBV7-2, the J call TRBJ2-1; D remains ambiguous. This CDR3 region has 13 residues. V was clipped by 6 bases and J by 5 bases, with 11 bases between them. Looked up from germline, CDR1 is SGHTA and CDR2 is FQGNSA. Here the CDR3 reads CASRGTNDNEQFF. Written as DNA, the CDR3 is TGTGCCAGCAGGGGAACCAATGACAATGAGCAGTTCTTC.

About this clone itself: This same CDR3 is encoded by further DNA sequences in the sample. The CDR3 is CASSLRTSYNEQFF. Here the CDR3 DNA reads TGTGCCAGCAGCTTGAGGACTAGCTACAATGAGCAGTTCTTC. The chain combines TRBV5-8 with TRBJ2-1; 7 positions match TRBD2. CDR1 and CDR2 (germline): SGHTS, YDEGEE. Trimming cost V 1 base and J 3 bases; bases outside gene matches: 1. CDR3 length: 14 residues.

This clone was counted between two and nine times. The rearrangement joins TRBV29-1 to TRBJ2-7, with no clear D. Trimming shortened V by 7 bases and J by 2 bases, and 18 bases separated the two germline ends. The CDR3 extends over 14 amino acids. The germline gives CDR1 SQVTM, CDR2 ANQGSEA. The CDR3 DNA sequence: TGCAGCGCTACCCTGTTAGGTGGCGCCTACGAGCAGTACTTC. Translated: CSATLLGGAYEQYF.

V usage is TRBV7-2 and J usage is TRBJ2-7; weak D call: TRBD2 (5 bases). V lost 2 bases and J lost 5, with 13 bases in between. The CDR3 length is 14 residues. CDR1 is SGHTA, CDR2 FQGNSA, per germline. This CDR3 is CASSLSVATNEQYF. The CDR3 DNA reads TGTGCCAGCAGCTTATCGGTAGCGACGAACGAGCAGTACTTC.

The chain uses TRBV19 and TRBJ1-4, with TRBD1 matching over 10 bases. The V gene end was trimmed by 3 bases and the J gene end by 8 bases; junction bases not matched to a gene: 6. CDR3 length: 15 residues. CDR1 is LNHDA, CDR2 SQIVND, per germline (reference sequence). The DNA of the CDR3 is TGTGCCAGTAGTATTGTCGGGACAGGGGACGAAAAACTGTTTTTT. It codes for CASSIVGTGDEKLFF.

The chain employs TRBV7-2 and TRBJ1-2; 7 bases match TRBD1. After removal of 5 bases from V and 5 bases from J, the junction contained 8 bases not matched to a gene. CDR1 and CDR2 (germline): SGHTA, FQGNSA. CDR3 size: 14 residues. The CDR3 here is CASSHDRAAYGYTF. The CDR3 DNA reads TGTGCCAGCAGCCACGACAGGGCCGCTTATGGCTACACCTTC.

The chain is built from TRBV6-5 and TRBJ2-7; D gene uncertain. V was clipped by 6 bases and J by 1 base, with 13 bases between them. The CDR3 runs to 14 residues. The germline V gene encodes CDR1 MNHEY and CDR2 SVGAGI. CDR3 sequence: CASRELLGSYEQYF. Written as DNA, the CDR3 is TGTGCCAGCAGGGAGCTACTCGGATCCTACGAGCAGTACTTC.